What follows are 20 T cell receptor beta chains derived from one specimen sequenced in a study of pediatric ulcerative colitis. Profiled with immunoSEQ multiplex PCR; TCRdb holds only in-frame clones, not every one. The repertoire holds about 64,000 clones, 70% to 85% seen once, with 5% to 5.5% in the top ten. Source material: blood. The receptor source for this set is a boy aged 5 to 17 with moderate ulcerative colitis.

This clone appeared a few times. The chain recombines TRBV6-6 with TRBJ1-2; the D gene is possibly TRBD1 (5 bases). The V end lost 0 bases, the J end lost 4 bases, and 15 bases lay between the germline ends. This CDR3 has 16 amino acids. Germline CDR1 MNHNY, CDR2 SVGAGI (reference sequence). DNA of the CDR3: TGTGCCAGCAGTTACTCATCCGGGGCCCAAGGCTATGGCTACACCTTC. Translated, it gives CASSYSSGAQGYGYTF.

The gene calls are TRBV6-1 and TRBJ1-5, with D possibly being TRBD1 (5 bases). V was pared by 0 bases and J by 7 bases, with 19 bases between. The CDR3 spans 17 residues. CDR1 MNHNS and CDR2 SASEGT come from the germline V gene. The CDR3 DNA sequence: TGTGCCAGCAGTGAAGCGCTTCTCTGGGGGGGAGGCCAGCCCCAGCATTTT. Protein: CASSEALLWGGGQPQHF.

The V and J genes are TRBV7-2 and TRBJ2-1; no firm D call. V lost 3 bases and J 7 bases, leaving 10 bases between the germline ends. The germline gives CDR1 SGHTA, CDR2 FQGNSA. This CDR3 has 13 residues. In nucleotides, the CDR3 is TGTGCCAGCAGCTTGGCCCAGATAAATGAGCAGTTCTTC. Translation: CASSLAQINEQFF.

This chain uses TRBV5-1 with TRBJ2-3; D is undetermined. CDR3 length: 14 amino acids. CDR1 SGHRS and CDR2 YFSETQ come from the germline V gene. The ends were cut back, 1 base at V and 2 bases at J, with 8 bases in the middle. In DNA form, the CDR3 reads TGCGCCAGCAGCTTGCAGACATCCACAGATACGCAGTATTTT. It encodes CASSLQTSTDTQYF.

In nucleotides, the CDR3 is TGTGCCAGCTCCACCGGGAACACTGAAGCTTTCTTT. Protein sequence: CASSTGNTEAFF. The chain is built from TRBV18 and TRBJ1-1, with unresolved D. This CDR3 spans 12 amino acids. CDR1 is KGHSH and CDR2 is LQKENI in the germline V gene. V lost 6 bases, J lost 1 base, and 6 bases lay in between.

The chain joins TRBV6-1 to TRBJ2-3, with TRBD1 matching over 7 bases. V trimming: 6 bases; J trimming: 0 bases; junction bases outside the gene matches: 6. CDR3 size: 15 residues. CDR1 is MNHNS, CDR2 SASEGT, per germline. The CDR3: CASRNRGPSTDTQYF. CDR3 nucleotides: TGTGCCAGCAGGAACAGGGGACCTAGCACAGATACGCAGTATTTT.

V usage is TRBV9 and J usage is TRBJ2-1, with a tentative D call TRBD1 (5 bases). Trimming removed 4 bases at V and 3 bases at J, with 11 bases between. The CDR3 runs 14 residues. CDR1 and CDR2 from the germline V gene are SGDLS and YYNGEE. In nucleotides, the CDR3 is TGTGCCAGCAGCCCGTGGACAAACTACAATGAGCAGTTCTTC. Its translation: CASSPWTNYNEQFF.

This clone has more than one count but fewer than ten. V is TRBV5-1 and J is TRBJ1-1, with TRBD1 identical over 8 bases. The J segment lost 1 base and the V segment lost 0 bases, leaving 5 bases of the junction unmatched. Germline V gene sequence: CDR1 SGHRS, CDR2 YFSETQ. The CDR3 consists of 16 residues. CDR3 bases: TGCGCCAGCAGCTTGGCCTCAGGGGGCTGGAACACTGAAGCTTTCTTT. Amino acid sequence: CASSLASGGWNTEAFF.

CDR3 sequence: CASTPGRGTEAFF. CDR3 in DNA: TGTGCCAGCACCCCAGGACGGGGCACTGAAGCTTTCTTT. This sequence joins TRBV27 and TRBJ1-1; unclear D gene. The CDR3 runs to 13 residues. The V end lost 7 bases, the J end lost 4 bases, and 13 bases lay between the germline ends. Germline CDR1 reads MNHEY; CDR2 reads SMNVEV (reference sequence).

This chain connects TRBV11-2 to TRBJ2-7, with TRBD1 matching 7 bases. The CDR3 sequence is 14 residues long. After removal of 2 bases from V and 4 bases from J, the junction contained 5 bases not matched to a gene. CDR1 and CDR2 (germline): SGHAT, FQNNGV. The CDR3 loop reads CASSLSRGYYEQYF. DNA for the CDR3: TGTGCCAGCAGCTTATCCAGGGGGTATTACGAGCAGTACTTC.

This sequence joins TRBV27 and TRBJ1-2; D might be TRBD1 (6 bases). The CDR3 has 15 residues. V gave up 4 bases and J gave up 6 bases, with 18 bases separating them. Germline V gene data show CDR1 as MNHEY and CDR2 as SMNVEV (reference sequence). The chain's CDR3 is CASSSLPRGLHGYTF. CDR3 in DNA: TGTGCCAGCAGTTCCCTCCCCAGGGGCTTGCATGGCTACACCTTC.

The chain uses TRBV14 and TRBJ2-1; 14 positions match TRBD2. CDR3 length: 15 amino acids. Germline V gene sequence: CDR1 SGHDN, CDR2 FVKESK. V was pared by 8 bases and J by 7 bases, with 7 bases of the junction left unmatched. CDR3 nucleotide sequence: TGTGCCAGCGCGGGTAGACTAGCGGGAGGGAATGAGCAGTTCTTC. It is translated as CASAGRLAGGNEQFF.

This chain connects TRBV27 to TRBJ2-7, with TRBD2 as a possible D gene (6 bases). The V gene lost 1 base and the J gene lost 0 bases, with 10 bases spanning the gap. CDR3 length: 15 residues. Germline V gene lookup returns CDR1 MNHEY and CDR2 SMNVEV (reference sequence). The CDR3 loop is CASSLWGVISYEQYF. CDR3 bases: TGTGCCAGCAGTTTATGGGGGGTAATCTCCTACGAGCAGTACTTC.

The genes are TRBV9 and TRBJ1-6; D remains unclear. The length of the CDR3 is 16 residues. Germline CDR1 is SGDLS and CDR2 is YYNGEE. V lost 4 bases to trimming and J lost 5 bases, with 16 bases between them. The CDR3 DNA reads as TGTGCCAGCAGCCAATACCGAAGCAGAAATAATTCACCCCTCCACTTT. Translated, it gives CASSQYRSRNNSPLHF.

In this sample, this clone turned up once. V and J are TRBV30 and TRBJ2-5, with TRBD1 as a possible D gene (6 bases). Germline loops: CDR1 GTSNPN, CDR2 SVGIG (reference sequence). There are 13 residues in the CDR3. The V end was cut by 2 bases, the J end by 1 base, with 8 bases between. The CDR3 loop reads CAWSLGAQETQYF. CDR3 DNA: TGTGCCTGGAGTCTGGGGGCCCAAGAGACCCAGTACTTC.

The V gene is TRBV12-5, the J gene TRBJ1-1, with D tentatively TRBD1 (5 bases). The CDR3 totals 19 residues. V lost 0 bases and J lost 0, with 20 bases in between. Germline CDR1 is LGHNT and CDR2 is FRNRAP. The CDR3 nucleotides are TGTGCTAGTGGTTTGGTACAAAGGGACTTAACCGCTATGAACACTGAAGCTTTCTTT. Its protein is CASGLVQRDLTAMNTEAFF.

The chain uses TRBV18 and TRBJ2-3; D could derive from TRBD1 or TRBD2 (6 bases each). CDR3 length: 14 amino acids. The V gene's germline CDR1 is KGHSH and CDR2 LQKENI. Trimming shortened V by 0 bases and J by 6 bases, and 10 bases separated the two germline ends. The CDR3 protein is CASSPPGGRDTQYF. The CDR3 nucleotides read TGTGCCAGCTCACCACCCGGGGGCCGTGATACGCAGTATTTT.

Here the CDR3 reads CASGRDSYEQYF. The CDR3 region has the DNA TGCGCCAGTGGACGGGACTCCTACGAGCAGTACTTC. This rearrangement joins TRBV5-1 to TRBJ2-7; D is possibly TRBD2 (5 bases). The CDR3 consists of 12 residues. Trimming left V 8 bases short and J 0 bases short, with 9 bases between. The V gene's germline CDR1 is SGHRS and CDR2 YFSETQ.

In its sample, this clone was seen a few times. This chain joins TRBV29-1 and TRBJ1-2; possible D gene TRBD1, 5 bases. This CDR3 contains 12 residues. Looked up from germline, CDR1 is SQVTM and CDR2 is ANQGSEA. V lost 0 bases to trimming and J lost 8 bases, with 10 bases between them. In nucleotides, the CDR3 is TGCAGCGTTGAAGATCGAGGGGAGGGCTACACCTTC. Translating gives CSVEDRGEGYTF.

The V call is TRBV5-1, the J call TRBJ2-7; D not resolved. The length of the CDR3 is 13 residues. The ends were cut back, 5 bases at V and 3 bases at J, with 12 bases in the middle. CDR1 SGHRS and CDR2 YFSETQ come from the germline V gene. CDR3 protein: CASRRPDDYEQYF. CDR3 in DNA: TGCGCCAGCAGGCGGCCGGATGACTACGAGCAGTACTTC.